This TCR beta chain was documented in a study of blood T cell repertoires in COVID-19 (dated by TCRdb to 2020 to 2022). The study in broad terms: Samples from collaborators originated in the United States, Italy and Spain and spanned both the acute and convalescent phases of COVID-19. The prospective study material was composed of cDNA or gDNA derived from T cells, B-cell-depleted T cells, or PBMCs. The dataset comprised deeply sampled blood TCRbeta repertoires from subjects exposed to, actively infected with, or recovered from COVID-19. The repertoires were made available in a free public database intended to serve as a resource for research on the immune response to SARS-CoV-2. The samples were drawn from two sources: the first 160 participants of the ongoing ImmuneRACE study, and 1,000 to 1,500 subjects contributed by 6 global collaborators. Sample metadata almost always included a de-identified subject ID, COVID-19 status, age in years and sex. Where HLA class I and class II types were available, the types were taken from metadata supplied by the sample provider, not from assay-based typing. Findings and caveats that apply to the study as a whole: The amount of clinical and demographic metadata varied by source and participant and was provided uncurated.

To note about this clone: The antigen this receptor binds is unknown. Base qualities are missing; no much larger clone stands one base away.

In Seattle, one collaborating source enrolled patients while the infection was active and tracked those patients longitudinally over the course of disease. The collaborating institutions used their own protocols to collect whole blood in K2EDTA tubes. For TCRbeta analysis, collaborators shipped samples as frozen whole blood, isolated PBMCs, or DNA extracted from either of those sample types. For CDR1 and CDR2, the germline V gene (reference sequence) lists LNHDA and SQIVND. Counted from cysteine to phenylalanine, this CDR3 has 15 amino acids. Only the CDR3 DNA is retained, 45 bases long and in frame from the first base. V sheds 5 bases and J sheds 4 bases, leaving 15 bases between their ends. The immunoSEQ Assay, a bias-controlled multiplex PCR, was used to amplify TCRbeta CDR3 regions from genomic DNA. The paper's data handling went like this. The number of nucleated cells in each sample was estimated from the amplification of reference gene primers within the assay. To quantify the absolute abundance of each unique TCRbeta CDR3 rearrangement, sequence reads were collapsed and filtered. For each sample, productive Simpson clonality was calculated as the square root of Simpson's diversity index over productive rearrangements. The table comes from immuneACCESS by way of TCRdb, which keeps in-frame sequences with V and J called. Part of the clones is missing from these tables; in studies checked, under half for an unresolved V gene and the rest for unknown reasons. Clonal size and the V and J genes are those of that table, whereas D and trimming came from the DNA. The sample table contains some 290,000 clones; only one count was recorded for almost 90% of them. The ten largest clonotypes hold less than 3% of the sample.

The rearrangement joined TRBV19 to TRBJ1-5; D gene: possibly TRBD1, on 5 matching bases. Input material: peripheral blood. The receptor's source is a woman aged 25 to 39 with COVID-19, enrolled during active disease. The DNA sequence is as follows: TGTGCCAGTAGTCCCGGAGGGAGGGGAAATCAGCCCCAGCATTTT. This yields the protein CASSPGGRGNQPQHF. When the CDR3 is completed using the reference TRBV19 and TRBJ1-5 genes on either side, the full variable domain is DGGITQSPKYLFRKEGQNVTLSCEQNLNHDAMYWYRQDPGQGLRLIYYSQIVNDFQKGDIAEGYSVSREKKESFPLTVTSAQKNPTAFYLCASSPGGRGNQPQHFGDGTRLSIL.